This T cell receptor (beta chain) was documented in a study of control samples from healthy donors and cancer patients. The method was immunoSEQ multiplex PCR; TCRdb's version includes in-frame clones alone and lacks a portion of them. The table shows roughly 130,000 clones, with roughly 95% occurring only once. The germline V gene encodes CDR1 SGHTA and CDR2 FQGNSA. The CDR3 covers 15 residues. Trimming took 5 bases from V and 0 from J; bases not matched to a gene: 7. The chain uses TRBV7-2 and TRBJ2-7; TRBD1 matches at 7 bases. Sequencing was performed on blood. This TCR came from a man aged 30 to 45 in good health. This CDR3 is CASSHNRDSSYEQYF. Here the CDR3 DNA reads TGTGCCAGCAGCCACAACCGGGACAGCTCCTACGAGCAGTACTTC.